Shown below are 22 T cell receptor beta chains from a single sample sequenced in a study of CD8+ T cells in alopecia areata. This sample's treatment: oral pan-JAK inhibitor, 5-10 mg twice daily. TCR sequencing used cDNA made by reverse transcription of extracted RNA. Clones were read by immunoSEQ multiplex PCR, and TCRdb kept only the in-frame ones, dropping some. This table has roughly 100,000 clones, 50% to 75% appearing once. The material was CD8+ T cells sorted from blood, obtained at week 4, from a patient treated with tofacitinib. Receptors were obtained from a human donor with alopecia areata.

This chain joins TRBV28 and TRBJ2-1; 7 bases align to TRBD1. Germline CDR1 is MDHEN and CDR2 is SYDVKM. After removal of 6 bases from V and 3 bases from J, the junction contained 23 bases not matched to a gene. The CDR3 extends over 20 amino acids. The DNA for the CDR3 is TGTGCCAGCAGGCTCCGGGACAGCCCTTCGCTTACCCCTATCTACAATGAGCAGTTCTTC. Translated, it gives CASRLRDSPSLTPIYNEQFF.

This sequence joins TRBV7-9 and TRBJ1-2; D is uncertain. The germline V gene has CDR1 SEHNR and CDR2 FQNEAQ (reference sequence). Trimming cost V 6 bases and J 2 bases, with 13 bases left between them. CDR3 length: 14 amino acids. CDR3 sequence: CASRNETNNYGYTF. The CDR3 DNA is TGTGCCAGCAGGAACGAGACTAACAACTATGGCTACACCTTC.

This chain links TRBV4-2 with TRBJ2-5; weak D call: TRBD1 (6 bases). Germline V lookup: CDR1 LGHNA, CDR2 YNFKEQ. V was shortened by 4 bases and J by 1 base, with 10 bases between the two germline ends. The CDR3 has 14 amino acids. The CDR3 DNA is TGTGCCAGCAGCCCGGGACACCTCCAAGAGACCCAGTACTTC. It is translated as CASSPGHLQETQYF.

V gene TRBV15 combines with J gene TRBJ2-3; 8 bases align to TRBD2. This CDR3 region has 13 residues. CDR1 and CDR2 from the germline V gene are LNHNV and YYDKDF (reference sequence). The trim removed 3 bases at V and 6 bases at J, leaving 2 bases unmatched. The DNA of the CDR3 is TGTGCCACCAGCAGCTTAGCGGGGGATACGCAGTATTTT. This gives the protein CATSSLAGDTQYF.

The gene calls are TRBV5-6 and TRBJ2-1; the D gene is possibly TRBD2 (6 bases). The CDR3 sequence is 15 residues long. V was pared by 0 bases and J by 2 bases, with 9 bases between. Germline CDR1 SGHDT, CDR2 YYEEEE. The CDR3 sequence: CASSLGRGTYNEQFF. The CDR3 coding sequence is TGTGCCAGCAGCTTGGGGCGGGGTACCTACAATGAGCAGTTCTTC. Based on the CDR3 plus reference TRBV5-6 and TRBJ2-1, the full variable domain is DAGVTQSPTHLIKTRGQQVTLRCSPKSGHDTVSWYQQALGQGPQFIFQYYEEEERQRGNFPDRFSGHQFPNYSSELNVNALLLGDSALYLCASSLGRGTYNEQFFGPGTRLTVL.

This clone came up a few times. The CDR3 is CASSQHIQGHGQPQHF. For the CDR3, the DNA is TGTGCCAGCAGTCAGCATATACAGGGTCACGGCCAGCCCCAGCATTTT. The chain employs TRBV2 and TRBJ1-5, with D maybe TRBD1 (6 bases). The CDR3 spans 16 residues. V was trimmed by 5 bases and J by 7 bases, leaving 21 bases between them. Germline V gene sequence: CDR1 SNHLY, CDR2 FYNNEI.

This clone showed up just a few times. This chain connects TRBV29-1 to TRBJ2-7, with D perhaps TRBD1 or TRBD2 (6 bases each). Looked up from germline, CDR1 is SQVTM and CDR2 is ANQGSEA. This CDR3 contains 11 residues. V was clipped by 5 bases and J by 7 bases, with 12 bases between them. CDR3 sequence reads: CSVRLGGEQYF. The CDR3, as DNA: TGCAGCGTTAGACTAGGGGGGGAGCAGTACTTC.

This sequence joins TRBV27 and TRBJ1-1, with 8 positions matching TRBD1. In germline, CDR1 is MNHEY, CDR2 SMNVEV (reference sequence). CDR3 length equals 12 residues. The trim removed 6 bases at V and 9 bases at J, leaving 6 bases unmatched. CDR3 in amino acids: CASRTGQVKAFF. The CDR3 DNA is TGTGCCAGCAGGACGGGACAGGTGAAAGCTTTCTTT.

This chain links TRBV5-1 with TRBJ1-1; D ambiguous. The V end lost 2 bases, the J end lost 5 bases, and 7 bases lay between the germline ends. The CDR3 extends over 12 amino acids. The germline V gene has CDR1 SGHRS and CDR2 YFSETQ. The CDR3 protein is CASSLGSTEAFF. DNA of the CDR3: TGCGCCAGCAGCTTAGGAAGTACTGAAGCTTTCTTT.

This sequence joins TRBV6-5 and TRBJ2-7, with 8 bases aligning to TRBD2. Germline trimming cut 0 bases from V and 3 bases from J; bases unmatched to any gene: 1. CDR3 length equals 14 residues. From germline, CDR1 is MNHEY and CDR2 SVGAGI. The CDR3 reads CASSYSRGGYEQYF. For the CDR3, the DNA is TGTGCCAGCAGTTACTCTCGGGGGGGCTACGAGCAGTACTTC.

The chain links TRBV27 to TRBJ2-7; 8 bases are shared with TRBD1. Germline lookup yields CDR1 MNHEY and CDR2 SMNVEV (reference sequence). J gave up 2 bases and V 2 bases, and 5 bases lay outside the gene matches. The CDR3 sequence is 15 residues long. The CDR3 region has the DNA TGTGCCAGCAGTTTAACAGGGGGTAGGACCTACGAGCAGTACTTC. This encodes CASSLTGGRTYEQYF.

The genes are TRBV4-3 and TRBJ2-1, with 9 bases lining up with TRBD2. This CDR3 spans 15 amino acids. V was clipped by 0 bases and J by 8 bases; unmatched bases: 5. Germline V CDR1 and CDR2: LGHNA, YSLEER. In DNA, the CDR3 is TGCGCCAGCAGCCAAGAGGTAGCGGGAGCGGATGAGCAGTTCTTC. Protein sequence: CASSQEVAGADEQFF.

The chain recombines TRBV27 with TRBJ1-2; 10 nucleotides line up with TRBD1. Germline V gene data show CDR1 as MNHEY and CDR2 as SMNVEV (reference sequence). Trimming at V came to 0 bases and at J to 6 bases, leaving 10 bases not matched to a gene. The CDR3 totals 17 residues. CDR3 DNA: TGTGCCAGCAGTTTATCGAGGGACAGGGGTGTATTCGATGGCTACACCTTC. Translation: CASSLSRDRGVFDGYTF.

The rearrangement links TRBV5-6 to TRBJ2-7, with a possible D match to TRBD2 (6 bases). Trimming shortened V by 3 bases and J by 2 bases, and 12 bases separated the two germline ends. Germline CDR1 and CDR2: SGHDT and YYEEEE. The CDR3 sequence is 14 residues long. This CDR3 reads CASSYSGPPYEQYF. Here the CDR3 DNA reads TGTGCCAGCAGCTATAGCGGTCCCCCCTACGAGCAGTACTTC.

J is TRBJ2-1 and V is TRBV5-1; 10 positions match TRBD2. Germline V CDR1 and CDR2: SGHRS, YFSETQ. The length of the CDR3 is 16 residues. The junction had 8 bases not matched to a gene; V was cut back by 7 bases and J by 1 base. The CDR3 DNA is TGCGCCAGCGGACTTACTAGCGGGACTTCCTACAATGAGCAGTTCTTC. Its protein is CASGLTSGTSYNEQFF.

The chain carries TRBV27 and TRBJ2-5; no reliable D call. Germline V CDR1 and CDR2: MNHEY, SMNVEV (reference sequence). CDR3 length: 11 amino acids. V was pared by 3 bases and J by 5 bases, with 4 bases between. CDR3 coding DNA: TGTGCCAGCAGTTTCGCCGAGACCCAGTACTTC. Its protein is CASSFAETQYF.

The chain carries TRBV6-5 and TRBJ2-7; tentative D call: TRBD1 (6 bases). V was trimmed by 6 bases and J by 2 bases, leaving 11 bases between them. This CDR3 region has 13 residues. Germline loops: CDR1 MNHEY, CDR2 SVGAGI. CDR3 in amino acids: CASSVGQTYEQYF. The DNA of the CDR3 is TGTGCCAGCAGCGTCGGACAGACCTACGAGCAGTACTTC.

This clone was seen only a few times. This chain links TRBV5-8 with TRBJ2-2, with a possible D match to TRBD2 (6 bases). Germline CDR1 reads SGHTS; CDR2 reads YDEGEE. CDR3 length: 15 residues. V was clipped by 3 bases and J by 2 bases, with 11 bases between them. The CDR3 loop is CASSWLGGNTGELFF. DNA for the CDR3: TGTGCCAGCAGCTGGTTGGGGGGAAACACCGGGGAGCTGTTTTTT.

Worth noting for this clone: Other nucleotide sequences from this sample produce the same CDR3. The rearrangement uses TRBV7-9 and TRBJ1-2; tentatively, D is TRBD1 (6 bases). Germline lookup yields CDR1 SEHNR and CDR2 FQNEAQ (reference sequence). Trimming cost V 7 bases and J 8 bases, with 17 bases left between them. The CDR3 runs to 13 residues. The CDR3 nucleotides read TGTGCCAGCACCTCCGGGGGGGGGCCGGGCTACACCTTC. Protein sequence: CASTSGGGPGYTF.

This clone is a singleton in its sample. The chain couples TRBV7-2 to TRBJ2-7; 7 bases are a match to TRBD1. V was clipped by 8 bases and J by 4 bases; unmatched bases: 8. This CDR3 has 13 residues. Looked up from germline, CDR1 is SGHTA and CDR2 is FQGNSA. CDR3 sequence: CASRSTQGYEQYF. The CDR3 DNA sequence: TGTGCCAGCCGATCAACACAGGGGTACGAGCAGTACTTC.

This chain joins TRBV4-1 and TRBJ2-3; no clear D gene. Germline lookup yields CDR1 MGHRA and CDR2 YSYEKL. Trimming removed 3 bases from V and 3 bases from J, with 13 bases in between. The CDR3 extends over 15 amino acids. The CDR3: CASSHPGMGTDTQYF. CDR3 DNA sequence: TGCGCCAGCAGCCACCCGGGCATGGGAACAGATACGCAGTATTTT.

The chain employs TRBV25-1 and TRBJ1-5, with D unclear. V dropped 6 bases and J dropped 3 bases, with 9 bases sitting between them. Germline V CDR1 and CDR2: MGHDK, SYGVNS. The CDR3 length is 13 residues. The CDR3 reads CASSLRDNQPQHF. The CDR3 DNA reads TGTGCCAGCAGCCTGAGGGACAATCAGCCCCAGCATTTT. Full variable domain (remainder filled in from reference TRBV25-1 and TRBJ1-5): EADIYQTPRYLVIGTGKKITLECSQTMGHDKMYWYQQDPGMELHLIHYSYGVNSTEKGDLSSESTVSRIRTEHFPLTLESARPSHTSQYLCASSLRDNQPQHFGDGTRLSIL.